Shown below are 20 T cell receptor beta chains from a single sample sequenced in a study of T cell repertoires in cytomegalovirus infection. TCRdb analysed the reads with MiXCR anew, one entry per CDR3 protein. The table records approximately 1,000,000 distinct CDR3 sequences, about a third of them present only once. These receptors are not linked to any known antigen. The sequenced sample was cultured CD8+ T cells from PBMCs, obtained from culture after CMV antigen stimulation. The receptors shown here come from a human donor in good health (CMV status not recorded). Some clones in this sample may be carry-over from other donors' samples.

This clonotype came up many times. The chain combines TRBV7-3 with TRBJ2-3, with 8 bases lining up with TRBD1. The germline V gene encodes CDR1 SGHTA and CDR2 FQGTGA. The CDR3 consists of 12 residues. V lost 5 bases and J lost 10; bases outside the gene matches: 5. CDR3 nucleotides: TGTGCCAGCAGCGCCCCGGGACAGGCGCAGTATTTT. Translation gives CASSAPGQAQYF.

As regards this clonotype: One base away lies a much larger clone, so this may be a sequencing read error. The chain uses TRBV12-3 or TRBV12-4 and TRBJ2-5; D gene uncertain. The CDR3 totals 13 residues. The CDR3 sequence: CANSSADQETQYF. CDR3 DNA sequence: TGTGCCAACAGTTCGGCGGATCAAGAGACCCAGTACTTC.

This clonotype was picked up a small number of times. This sequence joins TRBV27 and TRBJ2-7; D unclear. V dropped 7 bases and J dropped 3 bases, with 13 bases sitting between them. This CDR3 is built from 13 residues. CDR1 and CDR2 from the germline V gene are MNHEY and SMNVEV (reference sequence). The CDR3 DNA follows: TGTGCCAGCACCCTAGGTTGGGGCTACGAGCAGTACTTC. Its protein product is CASTLGWGYEQYF.

The chain carries TRBV6-5 and TRBJ2-1; D is ambiguous. Germline loops: CDR1 MNHEY, CDR2 SVGAGI. The CDR3 is 13 amino acids. V was trimmed by 2 bases and J by 8 bases, leaving 10 bases between them. The CDR3 loop reads CASSYGAGYEQFF. For the CDR3, the DNA is TGTGCCAGCAGTTACGGCGCCGGATATGAGCAGTTCTTC.

The J gene is TRBJ2-3, the V gene TRBV3-1; D unresolved. CDR1 is LGHDT and CDR2 is YNNKEL in the germline V gene (reference sequence). The V and J ends lost 0 bases and 3 bases respectively, with 22 bases between them. This CDR3 spans 19 amino acids. For the CDR3, the DNA is TGTGCCAGCAGCCAAGATTTTGGTTTCGGTGCAAGATCGACAGATACGCAGTATTTT. Amino acids: CASSQDFGFGARSTDTQYF.

With respect to this clonotype: A read error is possible here, since a much larger clone lies one base away. This chain joins TRBV7-6 and TRBJ2-3; 8 bases map to TRBD2. Germline CDR1 and CDR2: SGHVS and FNYEAQ. The CDR3 is 17 residues long. The CDR3 coding sequence is TGTGCCAGCAGCTTTTCGAATAGCGGGGCTACCACAGATACGCTGTATTTT. The encoded protein is CASSFSNSGATTDTLYF.

This chain joins TRBV20-1 and TRBJ2-2, with TRBD1 matching over 9 bases. Trimming cost V 5 bases and J 3 bases; bases outside gene matches: 4. The CDR3 has 14 residues. CDR1 DFQATT and CDR2 SNEGSKA come from the germline V gene (reference sequence). Here the CDR3 DNA reads TGCAGTGCTTCCGGGACAGGGTACACCGGGGAGCTGTTTTTT. It is translated as CSASGTGYTGELFF.

This clonotype has a handful of counts. The J gene is TRBJ2-5, the V gene TRBV4-1; D is uncertain. The CDR3 totals 16 residues. Per the germline V gene, CDR1 is MGHRA and CDR2 is YSYEKL. Trimming stripped 2 bases from V and 0 bases from J, with 13 bases between. DNA for the CDR3: TGCGCCAGCAGCCAAACAAGAACAAAATACCAAGAGACCCAGTACTTC. Protein: CASSQTRTKYQETQYF.

The chain combines TRBV9 with TRBJ2-5, with 11 nucleotides matching TRBD2. The CDR3 extends over 18 amino acids. V gave up 0 bases and J gave up 5 bases; unmatched junction bases: 12. The germline V gene has CDR1 SGDLS and CDR2 YYNGEE. The CDR3 nucleotides are TGTGCCAGCAGCGTAGAGGAGTTGGCTAGCGGGGGGCTGGAGACCCAGTACTTC. It translates to CASSVEELASGGLETQYF.

The V call is TRBV7-3, the J call TRBJ1-5, with TRBD1 matching over 8 bases. Germline values: CDR1 SGHTA, CDR2 FQGTGA. The CDR3 is 15 amino acids. V gave up 6 bases and J gave up 4 bases; unmatched junction bases: 8. The CDR3 region is CASSTTDRANQPQHF. The CDR3 DNA reads TGTGCCAGCAGTACCACGGACAGGGCGAATCAGCCCCAGCATTTT.

This rearrangement joins TRBV4-1 to TRBJ2-7; TRBD1 agrees at 7 bases. This CDR3 is 16 amino acids long. The ends lost 3 bases at V and 0 bases at J; junction bases unmatched: 8. Germline V lookup: CDR1 MGHRA, CDR2 YSYEKL. The CDR3 loop reads CASSQYEGQFSYEQYF. CDR3 coding DNA: TGCGCCAGCAGCCAGTACGAGGGACAGTTCTCCTACGAGCAGTACTTC.

As concerns this clonotype: The CDR3 carries no conserved terminal phenylalanine or tryptophan, so it likely arises from a read error. The chain employs TRBV11-1 and TRBJ2-5, with D unresolved. Per the germline V gene, CDR1 is SGHAT and CDR2 is FQDESV (reference sequence). The CDR3 is made up of 15 amino acids. The V end lost 5 bases, the J end lost 2 bases, and 15 bases lay between the germline ends. The DNA of the CDR3 is TGTGCCAGCAGCGAGCTCCTGGGGTATCAAGAGACCCAGTACTCC. Protein sequence: CASSELLGYQETQYS.

At least ten counts were recorded for this clonotype. A read error may produce the germline difference seen at one junction end. The chain couples TRBV12-3 or TRBV12-4 to TRBJ2-7; weak D call: TRBD1 (6 bases). This CDR3 is 17 amino acids long. The CDR3 bases are TGTGCCAGCAGATTAGGGTTTCGGGACACCGCGGAGTACGAGCAGTACTTC. It translates to CASRLGFRDTAEYEQYF.

Concerning this clonotype: Given a much more abundant clone one base away, this may be a read error. This rearrangement joins TRBV7-9 to TRBJ2-7, with 11 bases identical to TRBD2. The germline gives CDR1 SEHNR, CDR2 FQNEAQ (reference sequence). There are 16 residues in the CDR3. The CDR3 nucleotides read TGTGTCAGCAGCCCTCAGACTAGCGGGGTCTCCTACGAGCAGTACTTC. It specifies CVSSPQTSGVSYEQYF. The whole variable domain, filled in from reference TRBV7-9 and TRBJ2-7, reads DTGVSQNPRHKITKRGQNVTFRCDPISEHNRLYWYRQTLGQGPEFLTYFQNEAQLEKSRLLSDRFSAERPKGSFSTLEIQRTEQGDSAMYLCVSSPQTSGVSYEQYFGPGTRLTVT.

V usage is TRBV6-6 and J usage is TRBJ2-5; D may be TRBD2 (7 bases). Germline V lookup: CDR1 MNHNY, CDR2 SVGAGI (reference sequence). The CDR3 covers 15 residues. V lost 2 bases and J 5 bases, leaving 15 bases between the germline ends. The CDR3 DNA reads as TGTGCCAGCAGTTACCGGGGGGCGGGAAAGGAGACCCAGTACTTC. Translation gives CASSYRGAGKETQYF.

This clonotype was detected ten times or more. The V and J genes are TRBV7-2 and TRBJ2-1; TRBD2 matches 7 bases. J gave up 6 bases and V 1 base, and 3 bases lay outside the gene matches. The CDR3 spans 14 residues. CDR1 and CDR2 from the germline V gene are SGHTA and FQGNSA. The CDR3 DNA follows: TGTGCCAGCAGCTTAGAGGGACTACCCAATGAGCAGTTCTTC. Translation gives CASSLEGLPNEQFF.

About this clonotype itself: One end of the junction varies from germline; a read error may be responsible. The V and J genes are TRBV5-6 and TRBJ2-7; no reliable D call. Germline V gives CDR1 SGHDT, CDR2 YYEEEE. The CDR3 covers 16 residues. CDR3 coding DNA: TGTGCCAGCAGCTTGTCCGCGGCCCCGGTAATCTACGGGCAGTACTTC. Protein product: CASSLSAAPVIYGQYF.

CDR3 nucleotide sequence: TGTGCCACCTTTGCGGGGGGAGCCAAAAACATTCAGTACTTC. Protein: CATFAGGAKNIQYF. The chain is built from TRBV10-3 and TRBJ2-4, with 8 nucleotides matching TRBD2. V lost 10 bases, J lost 0 bases, and 5 bases stayed unmatched. Looked up from germline, CDR1 is ENHRY and CDR2 is SYGVKD. This CDR3 spans 14 amino acids.

Ten or more counts support this clonotype. The chain joins TRBV7-2 to TRBJ1-2; a possible D gene is TRBD1 (5 bases). V was trimmed by 1 base and J by 3 bases, leaving 9 bases between them. The germline CDR1 and CDR2 sequences are SGHTA and FQGNSA. The CDR3 covers 14 residues. CDR3 region: CASSLVAGDYGYTF. CDR3 coding DNA: TGTGCCAGCAGCTTAGTTGCGGGGGACTATGGCTACACCTTC.

The chain has TRBV6-5 and TRBJ2-3, with 9 bases identical to TRBD2. Germline CDR1 reads MNHEY; CDR2 reads SVGAGI. The V gene end was trimmed by 5 bases and the J gene end by 1 base; junction bases not matched to a gene: 13. CDR3 length: 18 amino acids. The CDR3 reads CASSPGWNAGGRTDTQYF. The CDR3 nucleotides read TGTGCCAGCAGTCCTGGTTGGAACGCGGGGGGGCGCACAGATACGCAGTATTTT.